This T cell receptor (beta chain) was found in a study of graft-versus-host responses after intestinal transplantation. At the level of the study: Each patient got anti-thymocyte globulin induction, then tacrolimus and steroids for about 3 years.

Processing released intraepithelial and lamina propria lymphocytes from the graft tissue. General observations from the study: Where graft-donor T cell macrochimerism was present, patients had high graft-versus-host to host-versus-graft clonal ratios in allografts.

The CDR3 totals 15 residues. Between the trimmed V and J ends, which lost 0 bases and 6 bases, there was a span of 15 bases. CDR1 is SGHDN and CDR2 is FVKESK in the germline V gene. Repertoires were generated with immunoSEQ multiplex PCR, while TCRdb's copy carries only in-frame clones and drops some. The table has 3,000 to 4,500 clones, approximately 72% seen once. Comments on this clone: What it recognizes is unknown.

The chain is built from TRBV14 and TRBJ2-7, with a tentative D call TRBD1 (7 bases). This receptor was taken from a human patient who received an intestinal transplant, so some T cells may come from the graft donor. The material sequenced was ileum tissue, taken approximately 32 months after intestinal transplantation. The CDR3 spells CASSQDQRQGGEQYF. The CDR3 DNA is TGTGCCAGCAGCCAAGACCAACGTCAGGGGGGCGAGCAGTACTTC.